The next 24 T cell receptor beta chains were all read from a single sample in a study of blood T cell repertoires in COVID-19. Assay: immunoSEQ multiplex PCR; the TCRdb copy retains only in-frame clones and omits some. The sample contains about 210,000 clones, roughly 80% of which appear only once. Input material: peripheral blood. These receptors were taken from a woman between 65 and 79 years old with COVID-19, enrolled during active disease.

CDR3 sequence reads: CAWRIGQVDGYTF. The CDR3 nucleotides read TGTGCCTGGAGAATAGGACAGGTCGATGGCTACACCTTC. The chain employs TRBV30 and TRBJ1-2; TRBD1 matches at 7 bases. This CDR3 is 13 amino acids long. Per germline, CDR1 GTSNPN and CDR2 SVGIG (reference sequence). Trimming at V came to 3 bases and at J to 6 bases, leaving 7 bases not matched to a gene.

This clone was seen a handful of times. CDR3 nucleotide sequence: TGTGCCTGGAGAAGCGGGGGAAGGGGCTCCTACGAGCAGTACTTC. Protein: CAWRSGGRGSYEQYF. The J gene is TRBJ2-7, the V gene TRBV30; 8 bases line up with TRBD2. Per germline, CDR1 GTSNPN and CDR2 SVGIG (reference sequence). With V trimmed by 3 bases and J by 0 bases, 7 bases remained unmatched. This CDR3 has 15 amino acids.

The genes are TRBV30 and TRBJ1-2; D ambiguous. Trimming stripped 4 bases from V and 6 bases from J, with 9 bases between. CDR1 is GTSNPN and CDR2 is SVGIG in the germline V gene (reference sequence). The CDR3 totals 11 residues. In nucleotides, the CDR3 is TGTGCCTGGACTCCTTCCCATGGCTACACCTTC. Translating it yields CAWTPSHGYTF.

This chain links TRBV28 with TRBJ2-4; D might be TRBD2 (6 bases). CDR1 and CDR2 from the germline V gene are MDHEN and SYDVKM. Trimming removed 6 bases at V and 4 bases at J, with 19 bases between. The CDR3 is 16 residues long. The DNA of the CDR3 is TGTGCCAGCAGCCCCCTGGGGTTTGGAGGGAAAAACATTCAGTACTTC. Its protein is CASSPLGFGGKNIQYF.

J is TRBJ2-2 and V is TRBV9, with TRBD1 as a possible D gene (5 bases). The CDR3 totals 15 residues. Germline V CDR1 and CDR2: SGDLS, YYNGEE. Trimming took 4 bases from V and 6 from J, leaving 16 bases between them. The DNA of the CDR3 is TGTGCCAGCAGCACCAGGGCTAGTTTCCCCGGGGAGCTGTTTTTT. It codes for CASSTRASFPGELFF.

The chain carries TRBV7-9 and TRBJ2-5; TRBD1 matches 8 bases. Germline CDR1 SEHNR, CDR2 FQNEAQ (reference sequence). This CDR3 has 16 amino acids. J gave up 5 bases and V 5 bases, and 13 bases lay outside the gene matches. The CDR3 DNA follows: TGTGCCAGCAGCCCCCGCGGGGACAGGATCCAGGAGACCCAGTACTTC. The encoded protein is CASSPRGDRIQETQYF.

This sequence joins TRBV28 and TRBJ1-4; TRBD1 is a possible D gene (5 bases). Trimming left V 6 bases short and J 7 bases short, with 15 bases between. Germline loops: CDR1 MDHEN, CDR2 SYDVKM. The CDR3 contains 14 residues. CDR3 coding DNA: TGTGCCAGCAGGGGGGGAGGGTTAGGTGAAAAACTGTTTTTT. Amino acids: CASRGGGLGEKLFF.

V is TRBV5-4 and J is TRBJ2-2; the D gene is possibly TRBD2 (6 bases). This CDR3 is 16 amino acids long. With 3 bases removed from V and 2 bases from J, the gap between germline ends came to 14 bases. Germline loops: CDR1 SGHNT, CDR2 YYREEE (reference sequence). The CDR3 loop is CASSSTRGINTGELFF. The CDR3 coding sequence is TGTGCCAGCAGCTCCACGCGGGGTATAAACACCGGGGAGCTGTTTTTT.

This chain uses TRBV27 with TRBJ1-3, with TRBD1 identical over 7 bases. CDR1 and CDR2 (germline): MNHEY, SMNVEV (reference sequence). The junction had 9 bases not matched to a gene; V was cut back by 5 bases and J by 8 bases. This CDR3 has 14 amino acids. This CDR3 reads CASSERQGGHTIYF. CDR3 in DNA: TGTGCCAGCAGTGAACGACAGGGTGGCCACACCATATATTTT.

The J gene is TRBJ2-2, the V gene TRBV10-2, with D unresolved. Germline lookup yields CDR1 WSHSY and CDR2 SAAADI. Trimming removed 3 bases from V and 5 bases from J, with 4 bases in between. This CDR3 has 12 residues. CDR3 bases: TGCGCCAGCAGTGACAAAACCGGGGAGCTGTTTTTT. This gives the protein CASSDKTGELFF.

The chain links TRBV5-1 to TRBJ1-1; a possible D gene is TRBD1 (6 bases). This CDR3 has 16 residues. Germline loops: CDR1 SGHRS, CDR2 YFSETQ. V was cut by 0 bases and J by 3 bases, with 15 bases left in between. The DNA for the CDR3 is TGCGCCAGCAGCTTGGCCGCCGTCGACAGGCACACTGAAGCTTTCTTT. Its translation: CASSLAAVDRHTEAFF.

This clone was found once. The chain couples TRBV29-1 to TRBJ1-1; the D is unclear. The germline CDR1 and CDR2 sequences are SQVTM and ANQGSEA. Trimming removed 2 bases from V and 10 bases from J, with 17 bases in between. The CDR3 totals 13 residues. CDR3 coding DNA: TGCAGCGTTGAACCCCTGGCCCCTTCGGGAGCTTTCTTT. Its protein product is CSVEPLAPSGAFF.

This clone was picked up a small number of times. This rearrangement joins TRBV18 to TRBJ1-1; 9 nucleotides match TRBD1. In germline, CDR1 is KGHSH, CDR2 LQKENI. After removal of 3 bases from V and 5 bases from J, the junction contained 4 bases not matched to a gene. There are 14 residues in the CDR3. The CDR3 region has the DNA TGTGCCAGCTCACCGGGGACAGGGACGACTGAAGCTTTCTTT. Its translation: CASSPGTGTTEAFF.

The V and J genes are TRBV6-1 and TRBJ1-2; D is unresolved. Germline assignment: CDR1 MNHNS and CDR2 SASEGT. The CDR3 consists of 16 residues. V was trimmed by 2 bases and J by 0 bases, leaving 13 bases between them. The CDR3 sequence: CASSEPGVPANYGYTF. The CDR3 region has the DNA TGTGCCAGCAGTGAACCGGGAGTCCCGGCTAACTATGGCTACACCTTC.

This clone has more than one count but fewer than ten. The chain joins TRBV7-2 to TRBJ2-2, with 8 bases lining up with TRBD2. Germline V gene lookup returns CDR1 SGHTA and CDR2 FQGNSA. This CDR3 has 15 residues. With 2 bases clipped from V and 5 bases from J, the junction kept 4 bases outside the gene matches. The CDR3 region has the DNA TGTGCCAGCAGCTTAAGCGGGAGAGGAACCGGGGAGCTGTTTTTT. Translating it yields CASSLSGRGTGELFF.

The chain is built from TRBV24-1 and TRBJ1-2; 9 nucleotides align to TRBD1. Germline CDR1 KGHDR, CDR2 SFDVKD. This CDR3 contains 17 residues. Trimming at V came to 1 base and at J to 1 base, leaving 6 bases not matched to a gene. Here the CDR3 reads CATSDFSGQGVNYGYTF. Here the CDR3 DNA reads TGTGCCACCAGTGATTTCTCGGGACAGGGCGTTAACTATGGCTACACCTTC.

The CDR3 here is CASSLPPISEQYF. The CDR3 DNA sequence: TGTGCCAGCAGTTTACCCCCGATCAGCGAGCAGTACTTC. This sequence joins TRBV28 and TRBJ2-7; D gene unclear. The V gene's germline CDR1 is MDHEN and CDR2 SYDVKM. The CDR3 has 13 amino acids. Trimming cost V 2 bases and J 6 bases, with 11 bases left between them.

The DNA for the CDR3 is TGTGCCACCAGTGATCCGACAGGGGTAGAGGGCTACACCTTC. Translated: CATSDPTGVEGYTF. The genes are TRBV24-1 and TRBJ1-2; 8 bases are a match to TRBD1. Germline CDR1 and CDR2: KGHDR and SFDVKD. The CDR3 is 14 amino acids. Unmatched junction bases numbered 7, after V lost 3 bases and J lost 8 bases.

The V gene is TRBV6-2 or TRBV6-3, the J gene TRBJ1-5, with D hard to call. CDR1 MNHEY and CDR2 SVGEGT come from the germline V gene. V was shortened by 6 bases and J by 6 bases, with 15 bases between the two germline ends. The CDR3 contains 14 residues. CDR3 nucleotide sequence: TGTGCCAGCAGCCGACCGGGCGCGGGTCAGCCCCAGCATTTT. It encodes CASSRPGAGQPQHF.

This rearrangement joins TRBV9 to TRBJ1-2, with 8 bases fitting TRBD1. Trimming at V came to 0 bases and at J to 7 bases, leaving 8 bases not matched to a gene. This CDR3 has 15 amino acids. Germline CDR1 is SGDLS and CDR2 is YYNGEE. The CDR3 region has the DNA TGTGCCAGCAGCGTAGTAGGAGGACAGGGACGTGGCTACACCTTC. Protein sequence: CASSVVGGQGRGYTF.

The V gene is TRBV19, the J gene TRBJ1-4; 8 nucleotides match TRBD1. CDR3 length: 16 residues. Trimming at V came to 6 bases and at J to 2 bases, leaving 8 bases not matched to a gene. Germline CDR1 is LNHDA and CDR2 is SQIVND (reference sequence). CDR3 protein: CASSQGADATNEKLFF. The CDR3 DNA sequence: TGTGCCAGTAGCCAGGGGGCCGACGCGACTAATGAAAAACTGTTTTTT.

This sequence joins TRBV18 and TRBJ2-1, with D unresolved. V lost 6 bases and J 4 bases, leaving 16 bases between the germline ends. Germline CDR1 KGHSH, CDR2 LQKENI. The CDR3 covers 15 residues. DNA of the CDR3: TGTGCCAGCTCCATCGTCGGAGTAGGATACAATGAGCAGTTCTTC. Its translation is CASSIVGVGYNEQFF.

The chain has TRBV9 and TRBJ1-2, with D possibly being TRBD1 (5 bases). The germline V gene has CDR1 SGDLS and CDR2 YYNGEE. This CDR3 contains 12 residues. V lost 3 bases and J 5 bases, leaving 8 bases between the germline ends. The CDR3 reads CASSAQEYGYTF. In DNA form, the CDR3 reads TGTGCCAGCAGCGCACAGGAGTATGGCTACACCTTC.

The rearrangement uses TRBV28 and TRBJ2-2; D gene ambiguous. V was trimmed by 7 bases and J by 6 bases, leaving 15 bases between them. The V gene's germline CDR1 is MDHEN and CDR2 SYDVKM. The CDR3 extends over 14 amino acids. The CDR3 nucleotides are TGTGCCAGCACTACTTTTAGCACCCCCGGGGAGCTGTTTTTT. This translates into CASTTFSTPGELFF. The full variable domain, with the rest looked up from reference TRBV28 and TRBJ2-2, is DVKVTQSSRYLVKRTGEKVFLECVQDMDHENMFWYRQDPGLGLRLIYFSYDVKMKEKGDIPEGYSVSREKKERFSLILESASTNQTSMYLCASTTFSTPGELFFGEGSRLTVL.